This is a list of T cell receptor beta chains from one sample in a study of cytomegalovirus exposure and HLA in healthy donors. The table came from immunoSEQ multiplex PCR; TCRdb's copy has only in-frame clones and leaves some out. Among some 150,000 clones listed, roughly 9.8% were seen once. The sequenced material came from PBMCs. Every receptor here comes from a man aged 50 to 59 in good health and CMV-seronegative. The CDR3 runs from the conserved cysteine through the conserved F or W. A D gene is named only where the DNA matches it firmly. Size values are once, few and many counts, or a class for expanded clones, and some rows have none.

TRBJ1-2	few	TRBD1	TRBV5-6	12	TGTGCCAGCAGGGGACAGGTCTATGGCTACACCTTC	CASRGQVYGYTF
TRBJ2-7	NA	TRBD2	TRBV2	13	TGTGCCAGCGCACGGGAGGGCCTGGGGGAGCAGTACTTC	CASAREGLGEQYF
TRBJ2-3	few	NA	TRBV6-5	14	TGTGCCAGCAGTCAGGGGTCTAGCACAGATACGCAGTATTTT	CASSQGSSTDTQYF
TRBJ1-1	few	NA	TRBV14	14	TGTGCCAGCAGCCACGGACGGGGGAACACTGAAGCTTTCTTT	CASSHGRGNTEAFF
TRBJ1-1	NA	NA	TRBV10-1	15	TGCGCCAGCAGTGACAGGGGCCGATCGGGCACTGAAGCTTTCTTT	CASSDRGRSGTEAFF
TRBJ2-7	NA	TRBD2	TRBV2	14	TGTGCCAGCAGGGATAGCGGGAGGCTCCACGAGCAGTACTTC	CASRDSGRLHEQYF
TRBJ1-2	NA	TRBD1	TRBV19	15	TGTGCCAGTAGTATTCAGGACAGGGTACTTGATGGCTACACCTTC	CASSIQDRVLDGYTF
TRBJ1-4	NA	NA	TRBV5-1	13	TGCGCCAGCGGGGCGCAGGTTAATGAAAAACTGTTTTTT	CASGAQVNEKLFF
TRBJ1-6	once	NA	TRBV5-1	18	TGCGCCAGCAGCTTGGCTAGTGGCTACTGGGTGAGTAATTCACCCCTCCACTTT	CASSLASGYWVSNSPLHF
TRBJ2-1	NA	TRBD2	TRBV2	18	TGTGCCAGCAGTGATGGGGGGACTAGCGAAAAATCCTACAATGAGCAGTTCTTC	CASSDGGTSEKSYNEQFF
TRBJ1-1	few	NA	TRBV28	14	TGTGCCAGCAGTTCTAGTAGAGGGAACACTGAAGCTTTCTTT	CASSSSRGNTEAFF
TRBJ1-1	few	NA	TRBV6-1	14	TGTGCCAGCAGTGCACGACAGTTCTCCACTGAAGCTTTCTTT	CASSARQFSTEAFF
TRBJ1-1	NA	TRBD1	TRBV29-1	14	TGCAGCGTTGGGGACAGGGGAGCGGACACTGAAGCTTTCTTT	CSVGDRGADTEAFF
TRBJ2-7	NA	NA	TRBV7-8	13	TGTGCCAGCAGCTTAGTACAGGCCTACGAGCAGTACTTC	CASSLVQAYEQYF
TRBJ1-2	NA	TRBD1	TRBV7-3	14	TGTGCCAGCAGCCCTCAGGGGGGAAGCTATGGCTACACCTTC	CASSPQGGSYGYTF
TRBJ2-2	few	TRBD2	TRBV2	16	TGTGCCAGCAGTTGGAAAATGTTAGCGGGGGCCGGGGAGCTGTTTTTT	CASSWKMLAGAGELFF
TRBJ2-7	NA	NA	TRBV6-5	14	TGTGCCAGCAGTTACTCGGGGACAAACTACGAGCAGTACTTC	CASSYSGTNYEQYF
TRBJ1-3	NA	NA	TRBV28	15	TGTGCCAGCAGTTTCCGGGGGGCGCCCGGAAACACCATATATTTT	CASSFRGAPGNTIYF
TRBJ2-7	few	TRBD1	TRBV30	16	TGTGCCTGGAGTCGACCCGGGACAGGGGGCTCCTACGAGCAGTACTTC	CAWSRPGTGGSYEQYF
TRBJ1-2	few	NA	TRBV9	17	TGTGCCAGCAGCGCCGGTCCTGAGGCAGGGAAGAACTATGGCTACACCTTC	CASSAGPEAGKNYGYTF
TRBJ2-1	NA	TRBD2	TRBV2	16	TGTGCCAGCAGACAGCGGGAGTTTAATTCGGAAAATGAGCAGTTCTTC	CASRQREFNSENEQFF
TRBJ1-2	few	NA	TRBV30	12	TGTGCCTGGAGTATCCAAAACTATGGCTACACCTTC	CAWSIQNYGYTF
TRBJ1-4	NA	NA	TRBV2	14	TGTGCCAGCGACTACAGGGAGAGGGGTGAAAAACTGTTTTTT	CASDYRERGEKLFF
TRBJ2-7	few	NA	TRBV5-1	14	TGCGCCAGCAGCGGGCAGGGTCGGTTCTACGAGCAGTACTTC	CASSGQGRFYEQYF
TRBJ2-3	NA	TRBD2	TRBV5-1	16	TGCGCCAGCAGCACCGGACTAGCGGAAGCCACAGATACGCAGTATTTT	CASSTGLAEATDTQYF
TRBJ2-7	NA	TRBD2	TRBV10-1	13	TGCGCCAGCGGGGGACTAGCGACCCGCGAGCAGTACTTC	CASGGLATREQYF
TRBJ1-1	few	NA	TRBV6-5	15	TGTGCCAGCAAGGAACTCAGGGGCGTGGACACTGAAGCTTTCTTT	CASKELRGVDTEAFF
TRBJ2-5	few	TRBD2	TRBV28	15	TGTGCCAGCAGTTTGGCGGGGGGGCCAGGGGAGACCCAGTACTTC	CASSLAGGPGETQYF
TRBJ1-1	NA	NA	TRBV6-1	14	TGTGCCAGCAGTGAAGGTCCGGTGAACACTGAAGCTTTCTTT	CASSEGPVNTEAFF
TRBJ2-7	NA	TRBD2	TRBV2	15	TGTGCCAGCAGTGTTGGGCTAGCGGGAGAACCCGAGCAGTACTTC	CASSVGLAGEPEQYF
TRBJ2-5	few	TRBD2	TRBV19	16	TGTGCCAGTAGTAAAACCGGGACTAGCGGGAAAGGGACCCAGTACTTC	CASSKTGTSGKGTQYF
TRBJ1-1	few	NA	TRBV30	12	TGTGCTTACGAGACAGTAGGGTTGATGTCTTTCTTT	CAYETVGLMSFF
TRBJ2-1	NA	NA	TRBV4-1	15	TGCGCCAGCAGCCAAGATCGAGGACAACCCAATGAGCAGTTCTTC	CASSQDRGQPNEQFF
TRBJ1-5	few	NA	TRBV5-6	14	TGTGCCAGCAGCTTGGGACAGACGGATCAGCCCCAGCATTTT	CASSLGQTDQPQHF
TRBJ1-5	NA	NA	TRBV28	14	TGTGCCAGCAGTCGGACAGATTTGAATCAGCCCCAGCATTTT	CASSRTDLNQPQHF
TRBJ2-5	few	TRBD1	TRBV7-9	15	TGTGCCAGCAGCAGGACAGGGGGCAACCAAGAGACCCAGTACTTC	CASSRTGGNQETQYF
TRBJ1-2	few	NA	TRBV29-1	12	TGCAGCGCCTCGAGAGGGATGAATGGCTACACCTTC	CSASRGMNGYTF
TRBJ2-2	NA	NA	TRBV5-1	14	TGCGCCAGCAGCTTGGTCCAGGGCACCGGGGAGCTGTTTTTT	CASSLVQGTGELFF
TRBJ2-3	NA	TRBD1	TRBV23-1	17	TGCGCCAGCATGCCCCTTACCGGCCGACAGGGAGTAGATACGCAGTATTTT	CASMPLTGRQGVDTQYF
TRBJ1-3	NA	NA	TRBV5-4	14	TGTGCCAGCAGCCCAGGGGCCGGGAGGAACACCATATATTTT	CASSPGAGRNTIYF
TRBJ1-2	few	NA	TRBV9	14	TGTGCCAGCAGCTACGGTGCTAGGAGCTATGGCTACACCTTC	CASSYGARSYGYTF
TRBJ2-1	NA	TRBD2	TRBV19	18	TGTGCCAGTAGTCCACCGTTGGGACTAGCGGGGGGGCGGCGTGAGCAGTTCTTC	CASSPPLGLAGGRREQFF
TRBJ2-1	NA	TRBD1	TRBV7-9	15	TGTGCCAGCAGCACCGGGACAGGTTCCTACAATGAGCAGTTCTTC	CASSTGTGSYNEQFF
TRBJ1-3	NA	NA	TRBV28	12	TGTGCTACGGGGTCCCCGGGCGACACCATATATTTT	CATGSPGDTIYF
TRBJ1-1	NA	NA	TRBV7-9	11	TGTGCCAGCAGCGTGGGAGGGGGGGCTTTCTTT	CASSVGGGAFF
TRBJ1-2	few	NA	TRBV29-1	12	TGCAGCGTTGGTTTGTCGGACTATGGCTACACCTTC	CSVGLSDYGYTF
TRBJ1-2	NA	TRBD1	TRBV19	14	TGTGCCAGTAGTCCAACTACAGGGGGAGCTGGCTACACCTTC	CASSPTTGGAGYTF
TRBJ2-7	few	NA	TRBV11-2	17	TGTGCCAGCAGCTTAGATGGCCGCAGTGGGAGCTCCTACGAGCAGTACTTC	CASSLDGRSGSSYEQYF